A selection of T cell receptor beta chains follows, all from one sample in a study of shared clonotypes between healthy human individuals. Assay used: immunoSEQ multiplex PCR; TCRdb lists only in-frame clones, some missing. The repertoire holds millions of clones, with just over 90% as singletons. Sequencing was done on a sample of naive CD4+ T cells from PBMCs. These receptors all stem from a man aged 18 to 30 in good health. Some clones in this sample may be carry-over from other donors' samples. The CDR3 runs from the conserved cysteine through the conserved F or W. Each record gives: clone size, J gene, D gene, V gene, CDR3 protein, CDR3 DNA. A D gene is named only where the DNA matches it firmly. The size entry is marked missing in some rows and otherwise reads once, few, many or a size class.

>.|TRBJ2-5|.|TRBV20-1
CSASTETQYF
TGCAGTGCTAGTACAGAGACCCAGTACTTC
>.|TRBJ1-5|TRBD1|TRBV19
CASSALDRDNQPQHF
TGTGCCAGTAGTGCGTTGGACAGGGATAATCAGCCCCAGCATTTT
>.|TRBJ1-5|.|TRBV28
CASSFASGGNQPQHF
TGTGCCAGCAGTTTTGCGTCAGGGGGCAATCAGCCCCAGCATTTT
>few|TRBJ2-2|.|TRBV30
CAWSGRSGGNTGELFF
TGTGCCTGGAGTGGTAGAAGCGGAGGGAACACCGGGGAGCTGTTTTTT
>.|TRBJ2-5|.|TRBV27
CASSPSRVSYSVWYF
TGTGCCAGCAGTCCCTCGAGGGTATCTTATTCGGTGTGGTACTTC
>once|TRBJ2-7|.|TRBV25-1
CASSEHSGRGNEQYF
TGTGCCAGCAGTGAACACAGCGGGCGAGGGAACGAGCAGTACTTC
>.|TRBJ2-6|.|TRBV18
CASSPNSYLLTGANVLTF
TGTGCCAGCTCACCAAATTCGTATCTCTTGACCGGGGCCAACGTCCTGACTTTC
>.|TRBJ2-2|TRBD1|TRBV9
CASSHRTGDTGELFF
TGTGCCAGCAGTCACAGGACAGGGGACACCGGGGAGCTGTTTTTT
>.|TRBJ1-3|.|TRBV11-3
CASSFSGSGGNTIYF
TGTGCCAGCAGCTTTTCAGGATCGGGAGGAAACACCATATATTTT
>.|TRBJ2-2|.|TRBV7-3
CASSYPGQLNTGELFF
TGTGCCAGCAGCTACCCAGGACAGCTTAACACCGGGGAGCTGTTTTTT
>.|TRBJ1-3|.|TRBV5-5
CASSLVVFGGERGNTIYF
TGTGCCAGCAGCTTGGTAGTGTTCGGCGGAGAACGTGGAAACACCATATATTTT
>.|TRBJ2-7|.|TRBV5-4
CASSLVGSSYEQYF
TGTGCCAGCAGCTTGGTCGGGTCCTCCTACGAGCAGTACTTC
>.|TRBJ2-3|.|TRBV13
CASSSTGPDTQYF
TGTGCCAGCAGCTCTACAGGTCCGGATACGCAGTATTTT
>once|TRBJ2-7|TRBD2|TRBV5-5
CASSLGNSGMFGYEQYF
TGTGCCAGCAGCTTAGGTAATAGCGGGATGTTCGGCTACGAGCAGTACTTC
>.|TRBJ1-5|.|TRBV6-1
CASSGGASSNQPQHF
TGTGCCAGCAGTGGTGGGGCCAGTAGCAATCAGCCCCAGCATTTT
>.|TRBJ2-6|.|TRBV7-3
CASSSTGSGANVLTF
TGTGCCAGCAGCTCGACAGGCTCTGGGGCCAACGTCCTGACTTTC
>.|TRBJ2-2|TRBD2|TRBV4-2
CASNSGTGELAGRELFF
TGTGCCAGCAACTCAGGGACGGGGGAGCTAGCGGGACGGGAGCTGTTTTTT
>.|TRBJ2-1|.|TRBV7-2
CASEWVGDNEQFF
TGTGCCAGCGAGTGGGTAGGAGACAATGAGCAGTTCTTC
>.|TRBJ1-2|TRBD1|TRBV19
CASSSRQGAGGYTF
TGTGCCAGTAGTTCCAGACAGGGGGCGGGTGGCTACACCTTC
>.|TRBJ2-5|.|TRBV10-1
CASSKGSKETQYF
TGCGCCAGCAGCAAGGGATCCAAAGAGACCCAGTACTTC
>.|TRBJ2-2|.|TRBV4-3
CASSQEWVGELFF
TGCGCCAGCAGCCAAGAATGGGTCGGGGAGCTGTTTTTT
>.|TRBJ1-5|.|TRBV18
CASSPPTQPQHF
TGTGCCAGCTCACCACCAACTCAGCCCCAGCATTTT
>once|TRBJ1-4|.|TRBV19
CASSAHPGRKNEKLFF
TGTGCCAGTAGCGCCCATCCGGGACGCAAAAATGAAAAACTGTTTTTT
>.|TRBJ2-7|TRBD2|TRBV30
CAWSVREGVRGAYEQYF
TGTGCCTGGAGTGTACGGGAGGGGGTCCGGGGGGCCTACGAGCAGTACTTC
>.|TRBJ2-5|.|TRBV4-1
CASSREGVGKETQYF
TGCGCCAGCAGCCGCGAGGGGGTGGGTAAAGAGACCCAGTACTTC
>once|TRBJ1-1|TRBD1|TRBV5-6
CASSLVGTGPNTEAFF
TGTGCCAGCAGCTTGGTAGGGACAGGGCCGAACACTGAAGCTTTCTTT
>.|TRBJ2-1|.|TRBV5-1
CASSPPGGGSFHNEQFF
TGCGCCAGCAGCCCCCCGGGGGGCGGGAGTTTCCACAATGAGCAGTTCTTC
>.|TRBJ2-7|.|TRBV5-1
CASSGGEYEQYF
TGCGCCAGCAGTGGAGGGGAGTACGAGCAGTACTTC
>.|TRBJ1-4|.|TRBV9
CASSPGPSGEKLFF
TGTGCCAGCAGCCCGGGGCCATCAGGTGAAAAACTGTTTTTT
>.|TRBJ1-1|.|TRBV5-1
CASSGQGIGATEAFF
TGCGCCAGCAGCGGGCAGGGCATCGGGGCCACTGAAGCTTTCTTT
>.|TRBJ1-5|TRBD1|TRBV30
CAWSTTGKTSQPQHF
TGTGCCTGGAGTACGACAGGGAAGACTTCTCAGCCCCAGCATTTT
>once|TRBJ2-1|.|TRBV4-3
CASSQQPGSSPLSYNEQFF
TGCGCCAGCAGCCAACAACCGGGCTCCTCTCCCCTCTCCTACAATGAGCAGTTCTTC
>.|TRBJ1-2|.|TRBV28
CASSLGGAKGYTF
TGTGCCAGCAGTTTAGGGGGGGCGAAAGGCTACACCTTC
>.|TRBJ2-7|TRBD1|TRBV5-6
CASKEGTGGGIYEQYF
TGTGCCAGCAAAGAAGGGACAGGGGGTGGTATCTACGAGCAGTACTTC
>once|TRBJ1-6|TRBD1|TRBV13
CASSLDGRGPSPLHF
TGTGCCAGCAGCTTAGACGGCAGGGGGCCTTCACCCCTCCACTTT
>once|TRBJ2-4|.|TRBV5-4
CASSSGQIAKNIQYF
TGTGCCAGCAGCTCCGGACAGATAGCCAAAAACATTCAGTACTTC
>.|TRBJ2-5|TRBD1|TRBV15
CATSRERGRAETQYF
TGTGCCACCAGCAGAGAAAGGGGGCGGGCAGAGACCCAGTACTTC
>.|TRBJ1-5|.|TRBV28
CASSPDKLAVRPQHF
TGTGCCAGCAGCCCCGACAAGCTGGCGGTTCGGCCCCAGCATTTT
>.|TRBJ1-2|.|TRBV28
CASSFLPASGSYGYTF
TGTGCCAGCAGTTTCCTACCTGCTTCAGGGTCCTACGGCTACACCTTC
>.|TRBJ1-4|.|TRBV4-1
CASSLVLGATNEKLFF
TGCGCCAGCAGCCTAGTCCTGGGCGCGACTAATGAAAAACTGTTTTTT
>few|TRBJ1-5|.|TRBV25-1
CASRGQPQHF
TGTGCCAGCAGAGGGCAGCCCCAGCATTTT
>once|TRBJ2-5|TRBD2|TRBV5-1
CASSQAGGGETQYF
TGCGCCAGCAGTCAAGCGGGAGGTGGGGAGACCCAGTACTTC
>.|TRBJ1-2|.|TRBV11-2
CASSLVPTTANYGYTF
TGTGCCAGCAGCTTAGTACCCACGACGGCCAACTATGGCTACACCTTC
>.|TRBJ2-7|.|TRBV4-2
CASSQGVGASYEQYF
TGTGCCAGCAGCCAGGGGGTTGGGGCTTCCTACGAGCAGTACTTC
>once|TRBJ2-1|.|TRBV19
CASSVRVLGNEQFF
TGTGCCAGTAGTGTCCGGGTCCTGGGGAATGAGCAGTTCTTC
>.|TRBJ2-1|TRBD1|TRBV25-1
CADTSGGPGQSSYNEQFF
TGTGCCGATACTAGTGGGGGTCCGGGACAGAGCTCCTACAATGAGCAGTTCTTC
>.|TRBJ2-1|.|TRBV7-2
CASSLQGGTEQFF
TGTGCCAGCAGCTTACAAGGCGGGACTGAGCAGTTCTTC
>.|TRBJ2-5|TRBD1|TRBV19
CASSVDRGEGETQYF
TGTGCCAGTAGTGTGGACAGGGGGGAGGGAGAGACCCAGTACTTC
>once|TRBJ2-1|TRBD2|TRBV5-4
CASSILLANAQWFF
TGTGCCAGCTCAATCTTACTAGCGAACGCGCAGTGGTTCTTC
>.|TRBJ2-1|TRBD1|TRBV6-6
CASSSQGASYNEQFF
TGTGCCAGCAGCTCACAGGGGGCCTCCTACAATGAGCAGTTCTTC
>.|TRBJ2-7|.|TRBV7-9
CASSLVAASYEQYF
TGTGCCAGCAGCTTAGTAGCGGCCTCCTACGAGCAGTACTTC